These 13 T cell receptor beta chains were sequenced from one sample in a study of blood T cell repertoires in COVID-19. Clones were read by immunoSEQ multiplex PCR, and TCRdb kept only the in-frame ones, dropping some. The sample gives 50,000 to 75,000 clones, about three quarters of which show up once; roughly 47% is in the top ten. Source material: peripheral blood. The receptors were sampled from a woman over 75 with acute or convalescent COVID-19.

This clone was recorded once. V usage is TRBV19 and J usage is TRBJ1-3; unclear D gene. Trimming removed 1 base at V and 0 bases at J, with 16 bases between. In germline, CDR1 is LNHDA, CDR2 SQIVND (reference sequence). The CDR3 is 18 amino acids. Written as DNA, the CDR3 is TGTGCCAGTAGTATAGGATACAGCCTGGGCATCTCTGGAAACACCATATATTTT. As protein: CASSIGYSLGISGNTIYF.

CDR3 sequence: CASSLSPLRGRGNTEAFF. The CDR3 nucleotides read TGTGCCAGCAGTTTATCCCCCCTCAGGGGGCGGGGGAACACTGAAGCTTTCTTT. The chain links TRBV27 to TRBJ1-1; 8 positions agree with TRBD1. The CDR3 covers 18 residues. CDR1 and CDR2 from the germline V gene are MNHEY and SMNVEV (reference sequence). Trimming at V came to 0 bases and at J to 1 base, leaving 10 bases not matched to a gene.

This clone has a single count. DNA for the CDR3: TGTGCCAGCAGCTTGTTAGGAGGGCCGGCGGAGACCCAGTACTTC. This sequence encodes CASSLLGGPAETQYF. The chain links TRBV5-5 to TRBJ2-5, with D possibly being TRBD2 (6 bases). Trimming took 1 base from V and 5 from J, leaving 15 bases between them. This CDR3 contains 15 residues. The germline V gene has CDR1 SGHKS and CDR2 YYEKEE (reference sequence).

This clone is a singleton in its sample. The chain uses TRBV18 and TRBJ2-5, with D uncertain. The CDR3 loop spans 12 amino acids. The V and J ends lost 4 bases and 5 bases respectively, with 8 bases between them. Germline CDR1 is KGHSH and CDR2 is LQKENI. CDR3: CASSQHGETQYF. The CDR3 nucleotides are TGTGCCAGCTCACAGCATGGTGAGACCCAGTACTTC. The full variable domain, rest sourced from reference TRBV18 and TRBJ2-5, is NAGVMQNPRHLVRRRGQEARLRCSPMKGHSHVYWYRQLPEEGLKFMVYLQKENIIDESGMPKERFSAEFPKEGPSILRIQQVVRGDSAAYFCASSQHGETQYFGPGTRLLVL.

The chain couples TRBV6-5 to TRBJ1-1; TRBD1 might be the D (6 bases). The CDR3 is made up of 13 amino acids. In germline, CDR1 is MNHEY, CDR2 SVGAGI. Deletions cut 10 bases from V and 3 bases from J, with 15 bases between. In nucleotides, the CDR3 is TGTGCCACCCATATGGACAGCTACACTGAAGCTTTCTTT. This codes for CATHMDSYTEAFF.

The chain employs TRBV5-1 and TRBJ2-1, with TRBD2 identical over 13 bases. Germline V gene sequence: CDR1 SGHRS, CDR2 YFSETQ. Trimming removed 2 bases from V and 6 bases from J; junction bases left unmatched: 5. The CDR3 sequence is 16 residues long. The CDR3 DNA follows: TGCGCCAGCAGCTTTACTAGCGGGAGGGCCGGCAATGAGCAGTTCTTC. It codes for CASSFTSGRAGNEQFF.

The CDR3 reads CASSSHSRGLDEAFF. The DNA for the CDR3 is TGTGCCAGCAGCTCGCACAGCAGGGGGCTGGATGAAGCTTTCTTT. This rearrangement joins TRBV7-9 to TRBJ1-1; 8 nucleotides align to TRBD1. Germline V gene sequence: CDR1 SEHNR, CDR2 FQNEAQ (reference sequence). V shed 4 bases and J 7 bases; nucleotides not matched to a gene: 11. The CDR3 has 15 amino acids.

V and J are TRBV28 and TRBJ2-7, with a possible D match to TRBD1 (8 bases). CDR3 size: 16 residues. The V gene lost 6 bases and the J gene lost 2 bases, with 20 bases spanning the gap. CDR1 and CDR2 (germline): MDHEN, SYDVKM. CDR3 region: CASRTTGGGEAYEQYF. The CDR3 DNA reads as TGTGCCAGCAGAACCACAGGGGGGGGCGAGGCCTACGAGCAGTACTTC.

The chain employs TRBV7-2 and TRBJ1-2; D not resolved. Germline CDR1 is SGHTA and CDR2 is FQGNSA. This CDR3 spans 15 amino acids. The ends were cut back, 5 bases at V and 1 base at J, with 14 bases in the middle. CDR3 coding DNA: TGTGCCAGCAGCCTAATCCCTATCCGTAACTATGGCTACACCTTC. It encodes CASSLIPIRNYGYTF.

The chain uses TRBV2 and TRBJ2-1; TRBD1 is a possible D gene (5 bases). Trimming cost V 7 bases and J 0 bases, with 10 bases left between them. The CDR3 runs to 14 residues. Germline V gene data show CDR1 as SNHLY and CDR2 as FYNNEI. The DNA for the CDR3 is TGTGCCAGCAAACGACAGAGCTCCTACAATGAGCAGTTCTTC. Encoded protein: CASKRQSSYNEQFF.

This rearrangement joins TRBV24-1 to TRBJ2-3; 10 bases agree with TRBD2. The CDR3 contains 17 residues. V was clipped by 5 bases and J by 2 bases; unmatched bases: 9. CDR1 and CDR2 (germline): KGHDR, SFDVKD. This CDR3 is CATSGWGTSGNTDTQYF. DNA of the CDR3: TGTGCCACCAGTGGTTGGGGAACTAGCGGGAACACAGATACGCAGTATTTT.

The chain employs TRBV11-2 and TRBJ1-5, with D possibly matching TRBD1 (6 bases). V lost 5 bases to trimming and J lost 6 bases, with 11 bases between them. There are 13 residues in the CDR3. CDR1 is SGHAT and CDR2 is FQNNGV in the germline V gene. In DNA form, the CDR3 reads TGTGCCAGCAGCCGTACAGGGTTTCAGCCCCAGCATTTT. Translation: CASSRTGFQPQHF.

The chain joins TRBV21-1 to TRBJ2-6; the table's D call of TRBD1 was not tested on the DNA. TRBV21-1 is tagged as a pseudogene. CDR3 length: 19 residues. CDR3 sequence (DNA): TGTGCCAGCAGCAACTGGGGGAAAGGGTACAGGGTTAGAGCCAACGTCCTGACTTTC. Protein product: CASSNWGKGYRVRANVLTF.